This is a list of T cell receptor beta chains from one sample in a study of blood T cell repertoires in COVID-19. Data came from immunoSEQ multiplex PCR; TCRdb stores just in-frame clones and leaves some out. The sample has 120,000 or so clones, about four fifths seen once. The specimen sequenced was peripheral blood. These receptors all come from an elderly man with active or convalescent COVID-19. Each CDR3 is given with its conserved first and last residue. Not every row has a clone size; where given, it reads once, few, many or a size class.

V gene	clone size	J gene	CDR3 protein
TRBV11-1	-	TRBJ2-3	CASSLEKTSFPDTQYF
TRBV27	-	TRBJ2-7	CASSFTGGLEQYF
TRBV6-1	-	TRBJ1-5	CASSEWGQGWNQPQHF
TRBV5-1	-	TRBJ1-4	CASSLAGTGGEKLFF
TRBV9	-	TRBJ2-2	CASSVGGNGELFF
TRBV18	-	TRBJ1-4	CASSPKPGQGATNEKLFF
TRBV19	-	TRBJ1-1	CASSRPPQGATEAFF
TRBV11-1	once	TRBJ2-1	CASSYSSGTYNEQFF
TRBV9	-	TRBJ1-1	CASSVGGLINGVGAFF
TRBV7-2	-	TRBJ2-7	CASSLGSLPGLREQYF
TRBV28	-	TRBJ2-5	CASSLVGTQYF
TRBV28	-	TRBJ2-5	CASSPGGEAQETQYF
TRBV9	-	TRBJ1-6	CASSYSAGGDSPLHF
TRBV6-2/TRBV6-3	-	TRBJ2-2	CASSYGHSLVGELFF
TRBV4-3	-	TRBJ2-1	CASSQDRGLAGGPVRQFF
TRBV6-2/TRBV6-3	-	TRBJ2-7	CASSFAGQGLSYEQYF
TRBV19	-	TRBJ1-5	CASSSGGSQHF
TRBV6-6	-	TRBJ1-2	CASSYPGTVDYTF
TRBV5-4	once	TRBJ1-6	CASSLGGDSYNSPLHF
TRBV27	-	TRBJ1-5	CASSLRAWGQGGGQPQHF
TRBV5-6	-	TRBJ2-2	CASSFFWAENTGELFF
TRBV4-1	few	TRBJ1-2	CASSQEGLYGYTF
TRBV5-4	-	TRBJ1-1	CASSLGFPGTGKRNTEAFF
TRBV7-2	-	TRBJ2-3	CASSYGLSTDTQYF
TRBV2	once	TRBJ1-1	CASSANQDTEAFF
TRBV7-9	few	TRBJ1-2	CASSLAGQDYGYTF
TRBV5-4	-	TRBJ1-2	CASVSSGGLGGYTF
TRBV4-3	-	TRBJ1-2	CASSQGYRELYGYTF
TRBV7-2	-	TRBJ2-7	CASSLSHHSSYEQYF
TRBV9	-	TRBJ2-7	CASSPPGSVSYEQYF
TRBV9	-	TRBJ1-5	CASSRWTDPDQPQHF
TRBV9	-	TRBJ2-1	CASSVSGGNEQFF